What follows describes a single TCR beta chain. Its antigen is unknown. This entry belongs to a study of T cell responses to AZD1222 COVID-19 vaccine. Study outcomes and limitations: Targeting of unmutated variant regions was reportedly seen in nearly half of spike-specific TCRs.

Germline CDR1 LNHDA, CDR2 SQIVND (reference sequence). V was cut by 5 bases and J by 5 bases, with 9 bases left in between. This CDR3 comprises 12 residues. Data came from immunoSEQ multiplex PCR; TCRdb stores just in-frame clones and leaves some out. Found here are around 160,000 clones, 92% of them singletons; the top ten hold roughly 0.98%. The clonotype originates from an adult who received the AZD1222 COVID-19 vaccine. This chain joins TRBV19 and TRBJ1-2; D not resolved. The sequenced sample was peripheral blood, obtained 28 days after the second AZD1222 dose. In nucleotides, the CDR3 is TGTGCCAGTAGTGATCAGGAGTATGGCTACACCTTC. As protein: CASSDQEYGYTF.